The following is a TCR beta chain sequence with its context. Antigen unknown. CDR1 LNHDA and CDR2 SQIVND come from the germline V gene (reference sequence). The CDR3 is 13 residues long. Trimming cost V 4 bases and J 6 bases; bases outside gene matches: 5. This specimen comes from a study of cytomegalovirus exposure and HLA in healthy donors. Study observations and caveats: The classifier reportedly diagnosed cytomegalovirus status with high specificity and sensitivity. Earlier analysis yielded a pattern in which most TCR beta V segments were productive about 87% or about 30% of the time. The authors listed around 150 TCR beta chains as cytomegalovirus-associated. A missense variant in DCLRE1C was later tied to TCR beta V- and J-gene trimming.

PCR involved 60 Vbeta and 13 Jbeta primers. TCRdb's table, derived via immunoSEQ multiplex PCR, lists solely in-frame clones and lacks some. The repertoire holds roughly 150,000 clones, around a tenth seen once, with approximately 1.8% in the top ten. This receptor was identified in a male donor in good health and CMV-seronegative. Sequencing input: PBMCs. V usage is TRBV19 and J usage is TRBJ1-2; 7 bases are a match to TRBD1. CDR3: CASSRSQGDGYTF. Here the CDR3 DNA reads TGTGCCAGTAGTAGGTCTCAGGGGGATGGCTACACCTTC.